This T cell receptor (beta chain) originates from a study of blood T cell repertoires in COVID-19. Study summary: The samples span acute and convalescent COVID-19 from the United States, Italy and Spain. PBMCs, B-cell-depleted T cells, or T cells were the source of the cDNA or gDNA that made up the material.

V lost 5 bases to trimming and J lost 4 bases; unmatched junction nucleotides: 4. Germline V lookup: CDR1 SGHNT, CDR2 YENEEA. This CDR3 comprises 13 residues. Original data processing: Estimates of nucleated cell counts were drawn from the amplification of reference gene primers. Clones were sequenced by immunoSEQ multiplex PCR, and TCRdb holds only the in-frame ones, with some missing. V and J calls and clone size are given by that table; D and trimming were obtained from the DNA. The sample lists 650,000 to 800,000 clones, 85% to 90% occurring once. The specimen sequenced was peripheral blood. This receptor was identified in a woman aged 18-29 years with acute or convalescent COVID-19. The chain links TRBV11-3 to TRBJ1-1; TRBD1 matches at 7 bases. CDR3 loop: CASSQNRGTEAFF. CDR3 DNA: TGTGCCAGCAGCCAAAACAGGGGCACTGAAGCTTTCTTT.